One sample yielded the 11 T cell receptor beta chains listed below, sequenced in a study of CD4+ T cells in melanoma. Assay used: immunoSEQ multiplex PCR; TCRdb lists only in-frame clones, some missing. The table lists 110,000 to 150,000 clones, nearly 95% of them singletons, with less than 2% in the top ten. These receptors all stem from a human donor with melanoma.

This clone was observed a single time. The chain combines TRBV18 with TRBJ1-2; 8 bases align to TRBD1. The V gene's germline CDR1 is KGHSH and CDR2 LQKENI. After removal of 3 bases from V and 4 bases from J, the junction contained 7 bases not matched to a gene. The CDR3 spans 15 residues. The CDR3 reads CASSPTGGLGYGYTF. CDR3 DNA: TGTGCCAGCTCACCTACAGGGGGGTTGGGCTATGGCTACACCTTC.

The chain uses TRBV7-9 and TRBJ2-3, with 8 bases identical to TRBD2. Germline V gene sequence: CDR1 SEHNR, CDR2 FQNEAQ (reference sequence). This CDR3 is 16 amino acids long. The V gene end was trimmed by 4 bases and the J gene end by 2 bases; junction bases not matched to a gene: 8. The CDR3 spells CASSSVQRGYTDTQYF. The CDR3 nucleotides read TGTGCCAGCAGCTCCGTTCAGCGGGGGTACACAGATACGCAGTATTTT.

This clone was recorded only once. The chain recombines TRBV18 with TRBJ2-7; possibly TRBD1 or TRBD2 for D (5 bases each). The germline V and J ends were trimmed by 8 bases and 2 bases, with 16 bases remaining between them. Germline values: CDR1 KGHSH, CDR2 LQKENI. The CDR3 is 14 amino acids. The CDR3, as DNA: TGTGCCAGCGGCGCCGGGACGGAGCCCTACGAGCAGTACTTC. This encodes CASGAGTEPYEQYF.

The chain is built from TRBV18 and TRBJ2-1; 10 bases are shared with TRBD1. The CDR3 contains 20 residues. With V trimmed by 0 bases and J by 3 bases, 14 bases remained unmatched. Looked up from germline, CDR1 is KGHSH and CDR2 is LQKENI. CDR3 loop: CASSPPTIGLTGGFYNEQFF. CDR3 nucleotides: TGTGCCAGCTCACCACCGACTATTGGTCTGACAGGGGGCTTCTACAATGAGCAGTTCTTC.

The chain recombines TRBV30 with TRBJ1-5; 12 bases are shared with TRBD1. CDR1 and CDR2 from the germline V gene are GTSNPN and SVGIG (reference sequence). Trimming removed 1 base from V and 0 bases from J; junction bases left unmatched: 7. The CDR3 totals 18 residues. The CDR3 here is CAWSGEGQGAYSNQPQHF. The CDR3 DNA follows: TGTGCCTGGAGTGGGGAGGGACAGGGGGCATATAGCAATCAGCCCCAGCATTTT.

The count of this clone is one. The genes are TRBV4-2 and TRBJ1-5; D call uncertain. The CDR3 totals 16 residues. The V and J ends lost 0 bases and 7 bases respectively, with 16 bases between them. The germline gives CDR1 LGHNA, CDR2 YNFKEQ. The CDR3 sequence: CASSQDPPGPTQPQHF. The CDR3 bases are TGTGCCAGCAGCCAAGATCCCCCGGGTCCGACCCAGCCCCAGCATTTT.

This chain uses TRBV4-1 with TRBJ1-1; D uncertain. Germline assignment: CDR1 MGHRA and CDR2 YSYEKL. CDR3 length equals 15 residues. Trimming shortened V by 1 base and J by 1 base, and 10 bases separated the two germline ends. The CDR3 DNA follows: TGCGCCAGCAGCCAAGTTGTGAACGGGAACACTGAAGCTTTCTTT. The encoded protein is CASSQVVNGNTEAFF.

This clone turned up a few times. The chain carries TRBV6-4 and TRBJ1-1; weak D call: TRBD1 (6 bases). There are 14 residues in the CDR3. Germline V gives CDR1 MRHNA, CDR2 SNTAGT. The ends were cut back, 5 bases at V and 4 bases at J, with 14 bases in the middle. This CDR3 reads CASSRYQGTTEAFF. CDR3 nucleotide sequence: TGTGCCAGCAGTAGATATCAGGGGACCACTGAAGCTTTCTTT.

The rearrangement links TRBV4-1 to TRBJ2-5, with 11 bases aligning to TRBD2. The J segment lost 2 bases and the V segment lost 5 bases, leaving 4 bases of the junction unmatched. Germline CDR1 is MGHRA and CDR2 is YSYEKL. This CDR3 is built from 15 residues. The CDR3 here is CASSMGLAVQETQYF. As DNA, the CDR3 is TGCGCCAGCAGCATGGGACTAGCGGTGCAAGAGACCCAGTACTTC.

The CDR3 nucleotides are TGTGCCAGCAGCCGTTACGCGAGAGATACGCAGTATTTT. As protein: CASSRYARDTQYF. This chain joins TRBV5-4 and TRBJ2-3; D not certain. Germline-derived CDR1 and CDR2 are SGHNT and YYREEE (reference sequence). Deletions cut 4 bases from V and 5 bases from J, with 11 bases between. The length of the CDR3 is 13 residues.

The rearrangement joins TRBV20-1 to TRBJ2-1; 10 bases match TRBD1. The trim removed 6 bases at V and 9 bases at J, leaving 2 bases unmatched. Germline CDR1 reads DFQATT; CDR2 reads SNEGSKA (reference sequence). The CDR3 has 11 residues. CDR3 in amino acids: CSADRGLEQFF. Here the CDR3 DNA reads TGCAGTGCCGACAGGGGGCTTGAGCAGTTCTTC.